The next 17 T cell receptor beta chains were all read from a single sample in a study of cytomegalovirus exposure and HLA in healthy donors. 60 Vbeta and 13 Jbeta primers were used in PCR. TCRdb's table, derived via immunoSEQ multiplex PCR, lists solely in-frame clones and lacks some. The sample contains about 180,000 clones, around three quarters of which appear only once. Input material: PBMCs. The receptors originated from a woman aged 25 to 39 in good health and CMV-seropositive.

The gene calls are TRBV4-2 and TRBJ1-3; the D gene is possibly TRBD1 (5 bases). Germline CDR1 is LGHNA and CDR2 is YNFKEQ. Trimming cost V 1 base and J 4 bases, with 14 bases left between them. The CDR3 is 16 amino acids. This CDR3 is CASSQAGDSFGNTIYF. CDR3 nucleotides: TGTGCCAGCAGCCAAGCCGGAGACAGTTTCGGAAACACCATATATTTT.

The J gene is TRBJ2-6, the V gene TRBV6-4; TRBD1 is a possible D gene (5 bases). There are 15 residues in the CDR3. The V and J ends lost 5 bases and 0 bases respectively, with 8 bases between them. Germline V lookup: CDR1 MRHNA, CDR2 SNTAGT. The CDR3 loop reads CASSLDSSGANVLTF. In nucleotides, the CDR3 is TGTGCCAGCAGTCTCGACAGCTCTGGGGCCAACGTCCTGACTTTC.

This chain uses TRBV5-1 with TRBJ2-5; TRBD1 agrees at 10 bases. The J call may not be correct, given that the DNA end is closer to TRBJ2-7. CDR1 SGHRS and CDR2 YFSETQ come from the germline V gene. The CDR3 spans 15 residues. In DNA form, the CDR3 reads TGCGCCAGCAGCCGAACCGGGACAGGGGCCTACGAGCAGTACTTC. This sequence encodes CASSRTGTGAYEQYF.

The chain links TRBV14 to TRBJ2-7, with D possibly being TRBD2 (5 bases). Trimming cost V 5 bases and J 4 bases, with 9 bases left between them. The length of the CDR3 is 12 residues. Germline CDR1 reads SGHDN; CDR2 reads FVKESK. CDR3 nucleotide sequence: TGTGCCAGCAGCTGGACTGAGTACGAGCAGTACTTC. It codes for CASSWTEYEQYF.

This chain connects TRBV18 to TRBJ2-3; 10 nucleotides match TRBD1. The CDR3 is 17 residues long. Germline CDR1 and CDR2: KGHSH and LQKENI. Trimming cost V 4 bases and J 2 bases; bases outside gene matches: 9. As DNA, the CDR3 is TGTGCCAGCTCACAAGGGACAGGGGACCCTTACACAGATACGCAGTATTTT. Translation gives CASSQGTGDPYTDTQYF.

CDR3 in DNA: TGCGCCAGCAGCTTCGGACTAGCGGGGGCTTACCAAGAGACCCAGTACTTC. Amino acid sequence: CASSFGLAGAYQETQYF. The chain uses TRBV5-1 and TRBJ2-5; 13 positions match TRBD2. The V and J ends lost 2 bases and 0 bases, in that order; junction bases with no gene match: 4. This CDR3 has 17 amino acids. Germline lookup yields CDR1 SGHRS and CDR2 YFSETQ. Variable domain in full (rest from reference TRBV5-1 and TRBJ2-5): KAGVTQTPRYLIKTRGQQVTLSCSPISGHRSVSWYQQTPGQGLQFLFEYFSETQRNKGNFPGRFSGRQFSNSRSEMNVSTLELGDSALYLCASSFGLAGAYQETQYFGPGTRLLVL.

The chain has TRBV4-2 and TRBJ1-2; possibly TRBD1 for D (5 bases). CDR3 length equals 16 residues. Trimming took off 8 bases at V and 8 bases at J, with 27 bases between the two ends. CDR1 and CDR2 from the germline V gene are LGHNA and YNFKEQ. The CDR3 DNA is TGTGCCAGCGATCACATCGGGGGAAGAAGCGGCGACGGCTACACCTTC. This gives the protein CASDHIGGRSGDGYTF.

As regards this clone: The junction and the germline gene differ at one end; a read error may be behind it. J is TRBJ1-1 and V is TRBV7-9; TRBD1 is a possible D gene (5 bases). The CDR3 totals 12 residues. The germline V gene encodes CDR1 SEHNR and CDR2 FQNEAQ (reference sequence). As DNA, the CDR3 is TGTTCCAGCAGCAAGGAGGGGATTGAAGCTTTCTTT. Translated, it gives CSSSKEGIEAFF.

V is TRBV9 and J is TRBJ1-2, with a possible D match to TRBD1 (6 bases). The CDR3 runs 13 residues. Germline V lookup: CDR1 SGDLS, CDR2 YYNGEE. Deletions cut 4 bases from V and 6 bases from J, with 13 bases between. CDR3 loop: CASSPGAGNGYTF. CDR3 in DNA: TGTGCCAGCAGCCCAGGGGCAGGGAATGGCTACACCTTC.

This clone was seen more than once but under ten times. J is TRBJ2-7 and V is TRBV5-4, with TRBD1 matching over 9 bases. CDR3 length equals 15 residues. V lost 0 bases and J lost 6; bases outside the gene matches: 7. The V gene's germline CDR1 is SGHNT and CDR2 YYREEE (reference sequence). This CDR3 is CASSLDRGPLLEQYF. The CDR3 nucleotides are TGTGCCAGCAGCTTGGACAGGGGGCCCCTTCTCGAGCAGTACTTC.

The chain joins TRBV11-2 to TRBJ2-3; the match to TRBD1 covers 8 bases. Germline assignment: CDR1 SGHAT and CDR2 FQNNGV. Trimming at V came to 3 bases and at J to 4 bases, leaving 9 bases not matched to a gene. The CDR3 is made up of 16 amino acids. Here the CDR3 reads CASSFRGDRGADTQYF. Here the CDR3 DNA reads TGTGCCAGCAGCTTTCGCGGTGACAGGGGTGCAGATACGCAGTATTTT. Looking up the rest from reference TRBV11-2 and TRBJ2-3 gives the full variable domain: EAGVAQSPRYKIIEKRQSVAFWCNPISGHATLYWYQQILGQGPKLLIQFQNNGVVDDSQLPKDRFSAERLKGVDSTLKIQPAKLEDSAVYLCASSFRGDRGADTQYFGPGTRLTVL.

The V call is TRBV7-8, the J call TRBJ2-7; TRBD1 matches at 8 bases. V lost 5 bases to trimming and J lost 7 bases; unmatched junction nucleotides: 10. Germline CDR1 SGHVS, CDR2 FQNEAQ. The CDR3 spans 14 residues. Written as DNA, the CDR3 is TGTGCCAGCAGCACCCGGGACAGGACCTGGGAGCAGTACTTC. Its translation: CASSTRDRTWEQYF.

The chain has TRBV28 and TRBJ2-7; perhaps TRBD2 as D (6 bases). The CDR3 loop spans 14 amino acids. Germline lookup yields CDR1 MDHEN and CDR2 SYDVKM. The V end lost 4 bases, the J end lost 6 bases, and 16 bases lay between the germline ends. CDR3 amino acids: CASSYGGLEAEQYF. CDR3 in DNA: TGTGCCAGCAGTTACGGAGGGCTCGAAGCCGAGCAGTACTTC.

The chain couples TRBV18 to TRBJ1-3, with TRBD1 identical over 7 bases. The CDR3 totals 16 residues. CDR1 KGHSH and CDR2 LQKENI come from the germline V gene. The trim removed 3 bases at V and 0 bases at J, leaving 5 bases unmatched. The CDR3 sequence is CASSPRQGPSGNTIYF. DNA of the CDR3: TGTGCCAGCTCACCGCGACAGGGCCCCTCTGGAAACACCATATATTTT.

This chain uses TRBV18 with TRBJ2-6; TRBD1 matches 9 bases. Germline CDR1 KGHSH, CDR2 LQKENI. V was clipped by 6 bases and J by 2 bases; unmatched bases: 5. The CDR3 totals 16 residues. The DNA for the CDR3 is TGTGCCAGCTCGTTTACAGGGGGCCCTGGGGCCAACGTCCTGACTTTC. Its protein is CASSFTGGPGANVLTF.

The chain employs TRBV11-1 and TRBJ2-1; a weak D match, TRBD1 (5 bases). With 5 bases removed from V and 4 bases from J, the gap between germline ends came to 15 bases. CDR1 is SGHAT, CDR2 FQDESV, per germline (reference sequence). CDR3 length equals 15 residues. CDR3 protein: CASSPPGAAYNEQFF. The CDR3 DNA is TGTGCCAGCAGCCCCCCTGGGGCGGCTTACAATGAGCAGTTCTTC.

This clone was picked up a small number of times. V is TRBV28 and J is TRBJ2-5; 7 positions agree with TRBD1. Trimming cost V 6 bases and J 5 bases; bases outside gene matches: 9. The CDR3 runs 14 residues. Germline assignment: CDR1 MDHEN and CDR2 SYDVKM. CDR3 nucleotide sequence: TGTGCCAGCAGCTCCGGGACAGTGCGGGAGACCCAGTACTTC. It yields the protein CASSSGTVRETQYF.